Shown below are 2 T cell receptor beta chains from a single sample sequenced in a study of shared clonotypes between healthy human individuals. Assay used: immunoSEQ multiplex PCR; TCRdb lists only in-frame clones, some missing. The sample yields 300,000 to 350,000 clones, less than 75% seen once. Source material: memory CD4+ T cells sorted from blood. The subset: CD45RA-negative fraction. The receptors were gathered from a man aged 25 to 40 in good health.

Comment on this clone: Within the sample, other DNA sequences also encode this same CDR3. The V call is TRBV15, the J call TRBJ2-5; unclear D gene. The CDR3 extends over 12 amino acids. CDR1 LNHNV and CDR2 YYDKDF come from the germline V gene (reference sequence). V lost 1 base and J lost 3, with 3 bases in between. The CDR3 protein is CATSRVEETQYF. The DNA for the CDR3 is TGTGCCACCAGCAGAGTGGAAGAGACCCAGTACTTC.

This clone was picked up a small number of times. V gene TRBV28 combines with J gene TRBJ2-7; possibly TRBD1 or TRBD2 for D (5 bases each). The CDR3 length is 15 residues. The germline V gene encodes CDR1 MDHEN and CDR2 SYDVKM. V lost 7 bases and J 6 bases, leaving 22 bases between the germline ends. The CDR3 DNA follows: TGTGCCAGCATAGCCCCTGGGGGAGATCTTGGCGAGCAGTACTTC. This translates into CASIAPGGDLGEQYF.